This T cell receptor beta chain is drawn from a study of OX40 agonist ivuxolimab in advanced cancers. About the full investigation: The costimulatory receptor OX40 (CD134) was targeted by ivuxolimab, a fully human IgG2 agonistic monoclonal antibody. The purpose of peripheral TCRbeta sequencing was to test whether ivuxolimab changed TCR sequence diversity and led to clonal T-cell expansion. Of the roughly 50 dose-escalation patients, hepatocellular carcinoma was present in about 20, melanoma in approximately 15, renal cell carcinoma in 9 and head and neck cancer in 9. The paper covers the monotherapy dose-escalation part of the phase I ivuxolimab trial, which included N ≈ 52 patients. Patients were allowed to have had prior anti-PD-1, anti-PD-L1 or anti-CTLA-4 therapy, and 40% of the dose-escalation patients had previously received checkpoint inhibitors. In the dose-escalation cohort, 82.7% of patients were male, and the mean age was around 60 years, with a range of roughly 20 to 85. Intravenous ivuxolimab was administered to patients every 2 weeks at six dose levels: 0.01, 0.1, 0.3, 1.5, 3 and 10 mg/kg. Partial responses were achieved by three dose-escalation patients, of whom one had hepatocellular carcinoma and two had cutaneous melanoma.

Patients with autoimmune disease history or receiving systemic immunosuppression were excluded from the trial. In every dose cohort, peripheral blood was drawn for TCR sequencing at baseline, cycle 4 day 1, and cycle 7 day 1. The samples were taken from a phase I, first-in-human, multicenter, open-label dose-escalation trial of ivuxolimab. Adults with locally advanced or metastatic melanoma, renal cell carcinoma, hepatocellular carcinoma or head and neck squamous cell carcinoma were enrolled in the trial. Before TCR sequencing, CD4+ T cells and CD8+ T cells were sorted from peripheral blood as separate populations. The CDR3 sequence holds 17 residues, the cysteine and phenylalanine included. Here the CDR3 DNA is all that survives: 51 bases in frame from base 1. V has 0 bases trimmed and J has 7 bases trimmed; junction bases matching no gene number 13. CDR1 and CDR2, looked up from the germline V gene (reference sequence), are MNHEY and SMNVEV.

Genomic DNA was extracted from sorted cells for sequencing of the TCRbeta CDR3 region. TCRbeta CDR3 regions were sequenced using the immunoSEQ Assay. In its TCRdb copy, this immuneACCESS table keeps in-frame sequences only and misses some clones. Where compared with another copy, unresolved V genes explain less than half of these, and the others have no known cause. The sample contains roughly 70,000 clones, 88% of them found a single time. About 0.6% of the sample rests with the top ten. On this clone: Its antigen specificity is not known. No qualities accompany the bases; no much larger clone lies one base away.

General conclusions and limits of the study: After ivuxolimab, more expanded clones were found on average in CD8+ T cells than in CD4+ T cells. Which antigens the clonally expanded peripheral T cells were specific for was not determined. In partial responders in the 0.1-3.0 mg/kg groups, normalized peripheral clonal expansion was found to be among the lowest, especially among CD8+ T cells. Clonal expansion of both CD4+ and CD8+ blood T cells was observed from baseline to week 6 at doses 0.1 to 3.0 mg/kg. Low levels of normalized T-cell clonal expansion were also shown by some nonresponding patients.

The chain employs TRBV27 and TRBJ1-2, with 8 junctional bases fitting TRBD1. The TCR comes from an adult with an advanced solid tumor such as melanoma, head and neck, liver or kidney cancer. This material consisted of CD4+ or CD8+ T cells sorted from blood, taken in a trial of the OX40 agonist ivuxolimab. The CDR3 has the sequence CASSLSLSQGAIPGYTF. The DNA sequence follows: TGTGCCAGCAGTTTATCGTTGAGTCAGGGGGCTATACCTGGCTACACCTTC.